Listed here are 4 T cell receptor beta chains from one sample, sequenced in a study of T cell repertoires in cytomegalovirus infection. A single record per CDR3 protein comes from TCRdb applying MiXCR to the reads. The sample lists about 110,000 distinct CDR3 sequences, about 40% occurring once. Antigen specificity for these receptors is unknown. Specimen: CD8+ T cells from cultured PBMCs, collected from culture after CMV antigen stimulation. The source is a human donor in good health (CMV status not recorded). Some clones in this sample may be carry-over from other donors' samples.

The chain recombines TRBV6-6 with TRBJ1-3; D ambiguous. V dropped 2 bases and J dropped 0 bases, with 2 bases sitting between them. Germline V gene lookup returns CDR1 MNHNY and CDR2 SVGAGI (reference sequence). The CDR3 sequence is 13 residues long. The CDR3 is CASSYASGNTIYF. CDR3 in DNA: TGTGCCAGCAGTTACGCCTCTGGAAACACCATATATTTT.

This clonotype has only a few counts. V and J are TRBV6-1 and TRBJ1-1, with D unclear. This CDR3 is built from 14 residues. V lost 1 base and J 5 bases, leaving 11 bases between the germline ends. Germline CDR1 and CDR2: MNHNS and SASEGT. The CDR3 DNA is TGTGCCAGCAGTGAAGATCTAGCTTTTACTGAAGCTTTCTTT. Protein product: CASSEDLAFTEAFF.

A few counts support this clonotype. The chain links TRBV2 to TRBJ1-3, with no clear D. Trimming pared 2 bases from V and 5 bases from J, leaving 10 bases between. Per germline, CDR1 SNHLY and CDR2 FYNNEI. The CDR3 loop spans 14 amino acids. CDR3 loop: CASSEKGGRNTIYF. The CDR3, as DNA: TGTGCCAGCAGTGAAAAGGGAGGGCGAAACACCATATATTTT.

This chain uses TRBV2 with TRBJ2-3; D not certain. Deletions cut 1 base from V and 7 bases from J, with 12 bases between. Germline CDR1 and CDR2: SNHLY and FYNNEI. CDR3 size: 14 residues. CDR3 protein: CASSEVPTPNTQYF. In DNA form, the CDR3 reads TGTGCCAGCAGTGAAGTTCCCACGCCTAATACGCAGTATTTT.